This TCR beta chain comes out of a study of Tregs in tolerant kidney transplant recipients. The germline V gene encodes CDR1 MRHNA and CDR2 SNTAGT. The CDR3 loop spans 14 amino acids. V gave up 3 bases and J gave up 4 bases, with 12 bases separating them. Sequenced by immunoSEQ multiplex PCR; TCRdb stores in-frame clones only, minus some. The table has about 88,000 clones, more than 80% seen once. This clone was counted between two and nine times. Unstimulated Tregs (CD4+CD25+CD127-) and CD4+CD25- non-Tregs were sorted from PBMCs. The sequence was obtained from a human donor in good health. The sample comprised CD8+ T cells from blood. The chain is built from TRBV6-4 and TRBJ1-1; D gene unclear. The CDR3 sequence is CASSESSEGTEAFF. CDR3 coding DNA: TGTGCCAGCAGTGAGTCGTCCGAAGGCACTGAAGCTTTCTTT.